This TCR beta chain comes out of a study of OX40 agonist ivuxolimab in advanced cancers. Study-level information: The dose-escalation cohort had hepatocellular carcinoma, melanoma, renal cell or head and neck cancer. From roughly 23 to 90 years was the age range, with a mean of approximately 58 years, and 65% to 90% were male.

The ends lost 6 bases at V and 8 bases at J; junction bases unmatched: 7. The CDR3 totals 15 residues. Germline V gene data show CDR1 as SGHTA and CDR2 as FQGNSA. Regarding the study as a whole: Which antigen the expanded peripheral T cells recognized is unknown.

The table came from immunoSEQ multiplex PCR; TCRdb's copy has only in-frame clones and leaves some out. The sample holds roughly 100,000 clones; approximately 80% are singletons and the top ten take 5.8%. As to this clone: Its cognate antigen is unknown.

The sequencing used CD4+ or CD8+ T cells sorted from blood, collected in a trial of the OX40 agonist ivuxolimab. The TCR sequence derives from an adult with an advanced solid tumor such as melanoma, head and neck, liver or kidney cancer. V gene TRBV7-2 combines with J gene TRBJ2-1; the match to TRBD2 covers 13 bases. CDR3 protein: CASRWTSGSGDEQFF. The DNA of the CDR3 is TGTGCCAGCAGATGGACTAGCGGGAGTGGCGATGAGCAGTTCTTC. The variable domain in full, completed from reference TRBV7-2 and TRBJ2-1, reads GAGVSQSPSNKVTEKGKDVELRCDPISGHTALYWYRQSLGQGLEFLIYFQGNSAPDKSGLPSDRFSAERTGGSVSTLTIQRTQQEDSAVYLCASRWTSGSGDEQFFGPGTRLTVL.